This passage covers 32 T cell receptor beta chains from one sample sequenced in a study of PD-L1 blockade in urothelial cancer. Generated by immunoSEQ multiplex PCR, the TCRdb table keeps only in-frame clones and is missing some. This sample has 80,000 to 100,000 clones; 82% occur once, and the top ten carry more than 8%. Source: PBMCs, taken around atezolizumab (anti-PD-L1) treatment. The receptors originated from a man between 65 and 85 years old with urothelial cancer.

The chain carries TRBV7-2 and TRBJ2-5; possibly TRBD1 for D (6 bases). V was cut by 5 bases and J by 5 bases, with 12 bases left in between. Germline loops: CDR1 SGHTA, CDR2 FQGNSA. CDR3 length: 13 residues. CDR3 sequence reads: CASSLWTAETQYF. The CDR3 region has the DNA TGTGCCAGCAGCCTTTGGACAGCCGAGACCCAGTACTTC.

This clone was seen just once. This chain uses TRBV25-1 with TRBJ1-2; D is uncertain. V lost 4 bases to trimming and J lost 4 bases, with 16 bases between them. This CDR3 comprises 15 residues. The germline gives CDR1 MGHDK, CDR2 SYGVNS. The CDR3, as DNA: TGTGCCAGCAGTGCACGCAGCCCTGCGGGCTATGGCTACACCTTC. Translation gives CASSARSPAGYGYTF.

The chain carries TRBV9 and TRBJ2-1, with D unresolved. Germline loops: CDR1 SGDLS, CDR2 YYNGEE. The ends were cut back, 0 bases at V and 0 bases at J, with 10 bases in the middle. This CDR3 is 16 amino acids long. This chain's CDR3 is CASSVGARSSYNEQFF. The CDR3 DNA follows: TGTGCCAGCAGCGTAGGGGCTCGCAGCTCCTACAATGAGCAGTTCTTC.

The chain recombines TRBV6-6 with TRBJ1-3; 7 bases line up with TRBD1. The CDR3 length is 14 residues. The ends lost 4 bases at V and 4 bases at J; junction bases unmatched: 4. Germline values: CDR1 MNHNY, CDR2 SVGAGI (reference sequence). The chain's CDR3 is CASSFRGEGNTIYF. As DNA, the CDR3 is TGTGCCAGCAGTTTCAGGGGGGAAGGAAACACCATATATTTT.

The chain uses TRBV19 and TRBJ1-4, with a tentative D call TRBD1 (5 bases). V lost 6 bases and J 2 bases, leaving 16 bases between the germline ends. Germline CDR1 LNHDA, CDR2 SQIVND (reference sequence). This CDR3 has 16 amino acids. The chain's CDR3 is CASRTPGGGTNEKLFF. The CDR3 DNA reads TGTGCCAGTAGAACCCCAGGCGGGGGGACTAATGAAAAACTGTTTTTT.

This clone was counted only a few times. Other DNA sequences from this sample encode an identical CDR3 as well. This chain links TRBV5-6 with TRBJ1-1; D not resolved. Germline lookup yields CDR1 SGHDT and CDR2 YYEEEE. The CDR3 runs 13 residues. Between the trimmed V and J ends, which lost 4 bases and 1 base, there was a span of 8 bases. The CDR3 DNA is TGTGCCAGCAGCCTAACGCCGAACACTGAAGCTTTCTTT. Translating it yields CASSLTPNTEAFF. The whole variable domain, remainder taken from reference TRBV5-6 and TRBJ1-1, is DAGVTQSPTHLIKTRGQQVTLRCSPKSGHDTVSWYQQALGQGPQFIFQYYEEEERQRGNFPDRFSGHQFPNYSSELNVNALLLGDSALYLCASSLTPNTEAFFGQGTRLTVV.

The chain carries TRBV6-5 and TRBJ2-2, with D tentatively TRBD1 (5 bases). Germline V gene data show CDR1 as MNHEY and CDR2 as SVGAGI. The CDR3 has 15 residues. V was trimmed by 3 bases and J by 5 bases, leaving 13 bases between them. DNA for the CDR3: TGTGCCAGCAGTTATAGGGGAACACAGACCGGGGAGCTGTTTTTT. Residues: CASSYRGTQTGELFF.

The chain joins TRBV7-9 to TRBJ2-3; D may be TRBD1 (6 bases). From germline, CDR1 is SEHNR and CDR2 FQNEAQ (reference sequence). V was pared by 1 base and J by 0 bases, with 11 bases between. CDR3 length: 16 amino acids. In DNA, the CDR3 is TGTGCCAGCAGCTTAGGGCAGGGGATAAGCACAGATACGCAGTATTTT. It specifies CASSLGQGISTDTQYF.

CDR3 DNA: TGCGCCAGCAGCTTTTCGGGAGGGGAGCAGTTCTTC. Translated: CASSFSGGEQFF. The chain has TRBV5-1 and TRBJ2-1, with TRBD2 matching 8 bases. This CDR3 region has 12 residues. CDR1 is SGHRS, CDR2 YFSETQ, per germline. V lost 2 bases to trimming and J lost 10 bases; unmatched junction nucleotides: 2.

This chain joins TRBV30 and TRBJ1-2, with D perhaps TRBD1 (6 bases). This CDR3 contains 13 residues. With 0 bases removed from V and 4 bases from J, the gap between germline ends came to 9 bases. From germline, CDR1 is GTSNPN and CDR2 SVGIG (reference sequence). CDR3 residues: CAWSVGAGYGYTF. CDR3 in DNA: TGTGCCTGGAGTGTGGGGGCAGGCTATGGCTACACCTTC. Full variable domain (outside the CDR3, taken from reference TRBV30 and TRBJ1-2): SQTIHQWPATLVQPVGSPLSLECTVEGTSNPNLYWYRQAAGRGLQLLFYSVGIGQISSEVPQNLSASRPQDRQFILSSKKLLLSDSGFYLCAWSVGAGYGYTFGSGTRLTVV.

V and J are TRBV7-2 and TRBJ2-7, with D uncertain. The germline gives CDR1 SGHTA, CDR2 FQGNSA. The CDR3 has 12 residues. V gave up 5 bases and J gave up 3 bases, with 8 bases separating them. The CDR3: CASSVPGYEQYF. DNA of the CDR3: TGTGCCAGCAGCGTACCGGGCTACGAGCAGTACTTC.

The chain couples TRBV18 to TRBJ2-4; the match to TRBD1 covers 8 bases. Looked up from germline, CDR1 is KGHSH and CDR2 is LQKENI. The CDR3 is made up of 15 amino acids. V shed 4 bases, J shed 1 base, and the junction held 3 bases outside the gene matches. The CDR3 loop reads CASSQTGAAKNIQYF. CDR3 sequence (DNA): TGTGCCAGCTCACAGACAGGGGCGGCCAAAAACATTCAGTACTTC.

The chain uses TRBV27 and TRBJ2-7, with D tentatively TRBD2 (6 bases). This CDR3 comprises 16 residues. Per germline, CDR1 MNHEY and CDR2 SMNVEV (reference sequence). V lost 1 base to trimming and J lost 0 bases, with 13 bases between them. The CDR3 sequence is CASSLYGGVSSYEQYF. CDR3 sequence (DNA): TGTGCCAGCAGTTTATATGGCGGGGTGAGCTCCTACGAGCAGTACTTC.

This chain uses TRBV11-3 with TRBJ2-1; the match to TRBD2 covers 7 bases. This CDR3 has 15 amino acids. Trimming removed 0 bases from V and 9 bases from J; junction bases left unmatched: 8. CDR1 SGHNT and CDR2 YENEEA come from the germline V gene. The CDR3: CASSLDSGGDFEQFF. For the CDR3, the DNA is TGTGCCAGCAGCTTAGATTCGGGGGGAGATTTTGAGCAGTTCTTC.

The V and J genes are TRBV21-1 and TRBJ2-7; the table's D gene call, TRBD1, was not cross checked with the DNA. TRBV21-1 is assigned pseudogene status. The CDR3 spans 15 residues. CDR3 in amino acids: CASRPRGTGLCEQYF. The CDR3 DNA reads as TGTGCCAGCAGGCCCAGGGGGACAGGGTTGTGCGAGCAGTACTTC.

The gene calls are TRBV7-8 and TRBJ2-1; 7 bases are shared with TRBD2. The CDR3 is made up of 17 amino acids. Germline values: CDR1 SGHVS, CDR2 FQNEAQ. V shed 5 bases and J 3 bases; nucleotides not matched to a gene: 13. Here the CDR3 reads CASSPYTASGDYNEQFF. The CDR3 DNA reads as TGTGCCAGCAGCCCCTATACCGCTAGCGGTGACTACAATGAGCAGTTCTTC.

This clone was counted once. In nucleotides, the CDR3 is TGTGCCAGCAGCTCTTCCCACGACAGGGGAGGGGAGCAGTTCTTC. This sequence encodes CASSSSHDRGGEQFF. The chain has TRBV7-8 and TRBJ2-1, with D perhaps matching TRBD1 (8 bases). V lost 4 bases and J 10 bases, leaving 20 bases between the germline ends. The germline gives CDR1 SGHVS, CDR2 FQNEAQ. CDR3 size: 15 residues.

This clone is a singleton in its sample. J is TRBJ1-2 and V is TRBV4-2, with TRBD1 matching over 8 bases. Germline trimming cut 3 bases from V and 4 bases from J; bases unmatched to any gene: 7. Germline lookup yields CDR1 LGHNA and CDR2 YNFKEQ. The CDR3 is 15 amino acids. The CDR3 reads CASSQTQGVGYGYTF. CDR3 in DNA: TGTGCCAGCAGCCAGACACAGGGGGTCGGCTATGGCTACACCTTC.

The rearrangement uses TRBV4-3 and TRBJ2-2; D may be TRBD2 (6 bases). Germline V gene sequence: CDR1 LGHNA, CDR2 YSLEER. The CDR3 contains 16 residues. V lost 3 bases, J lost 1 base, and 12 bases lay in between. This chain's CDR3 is CASSQAGLGNTGELFF. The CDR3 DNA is TGCGCCAGCAGCCAGGCGGGACTTGGGAACACCGGGGAGCTGTTTTTT.

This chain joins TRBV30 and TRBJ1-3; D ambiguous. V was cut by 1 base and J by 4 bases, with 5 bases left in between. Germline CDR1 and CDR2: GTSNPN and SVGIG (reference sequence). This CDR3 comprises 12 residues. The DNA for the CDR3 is TGTGCCTGGAGTGGAGGCGGAAACACCATATATTTT. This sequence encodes CAWSGGGNTIYF.

The CDR3, as DNA: TGTGCCAGCAGCCTAGCGACAGGGCGTATCACTGAAGCTTTCTTT. The encoded protein is CASSLATGRITEAFF. The V gene is TRBV5-4, the J gene TRBJ1-1; 7 nucleotides line up with TRBD1. The V segment lost 4 bases and the J segment 4 bases; nucleotides outside the gene matches: 10. The CDR3 loop spans 15 amino acids. Germline CDR1 SGHNT, CDR2 YYREEE (reference sequence).

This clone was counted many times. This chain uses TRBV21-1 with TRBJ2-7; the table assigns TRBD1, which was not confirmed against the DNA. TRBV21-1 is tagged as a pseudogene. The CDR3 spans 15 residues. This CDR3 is CASRTKPGQGNEQYF. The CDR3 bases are TGTGCCAGCAGGACGAAGCCGGGACAGGGTAACGAGCAGTACTTC.

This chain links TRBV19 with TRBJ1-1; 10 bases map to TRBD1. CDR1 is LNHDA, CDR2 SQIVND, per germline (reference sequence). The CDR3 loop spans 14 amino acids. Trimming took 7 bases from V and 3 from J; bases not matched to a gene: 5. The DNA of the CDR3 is TGTGCCAGTACTGACAGGGGGCTTGACACTGAAGCTTTCTTT. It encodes CASTDRGLDTEAFF.

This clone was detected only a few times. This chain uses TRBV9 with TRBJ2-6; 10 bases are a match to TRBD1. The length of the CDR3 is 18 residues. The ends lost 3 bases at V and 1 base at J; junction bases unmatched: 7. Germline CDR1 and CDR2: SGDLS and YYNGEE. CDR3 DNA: TGTGCCAGCAGCGGCTCCGGACAGGGGGTTTCTGGGGCCAACGTCCTGACTTTC. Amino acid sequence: CASSGSGQGVSGANVLTF.

As DNA, the CDR3 is TGTGCCAGCAGGAACAGAGCGGGTAATGAAAAACTGTTTTTT. The encoded protein is CASRNRAGNEKLFF. This chain uses TRBV6-1 with TRBJ1-4, with D hard to call. The CDR3 runs 14 residues. Trimming removed 6 bases at V and 4 bases at J, with 12 bases between. Germline V lookup: CDR1 MNHNS, CDR2 SASEGT.

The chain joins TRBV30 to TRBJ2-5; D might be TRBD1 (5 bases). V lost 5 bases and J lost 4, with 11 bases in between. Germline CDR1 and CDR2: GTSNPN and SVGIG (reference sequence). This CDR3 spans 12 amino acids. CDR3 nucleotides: TGTGCCTGGGGGCGTGGGGCAGAGACCCAGTACTTC. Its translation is CAWGRGAETQYF.

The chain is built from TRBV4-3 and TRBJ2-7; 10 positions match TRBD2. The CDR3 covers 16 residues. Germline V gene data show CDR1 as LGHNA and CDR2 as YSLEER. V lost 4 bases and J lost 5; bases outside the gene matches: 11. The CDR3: CASSPRGSGRMNEQYF. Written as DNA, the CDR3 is TGCGCCAGCAGCCCCCGGGGTAGCGGGAGGATGAACGAGCAGTACTTC.

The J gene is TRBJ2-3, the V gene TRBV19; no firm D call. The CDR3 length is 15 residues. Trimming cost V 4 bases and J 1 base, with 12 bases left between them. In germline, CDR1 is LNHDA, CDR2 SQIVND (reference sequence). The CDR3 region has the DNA TGTGCCAGTAGTACCACTTATCGGGGCACAGATACGCAGTATTTT. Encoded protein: CASSTTYRGTDTQYF. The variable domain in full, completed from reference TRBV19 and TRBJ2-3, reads DGGITQSPKYLFRKEGQNVTLSCEQNLNHDAMYWYRQDPGQGLRLIYYSQIVNDFQKGDIAEGYSVSREKKESFPLTVTSAQKNPTAFYLCASSTTYRGTDTQYFGPGTRLTVL.

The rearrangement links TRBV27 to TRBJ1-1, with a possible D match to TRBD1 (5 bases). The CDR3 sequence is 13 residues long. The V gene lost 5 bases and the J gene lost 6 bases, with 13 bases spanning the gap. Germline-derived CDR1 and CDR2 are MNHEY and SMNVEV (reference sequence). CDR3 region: CASSTGGTSEAFF. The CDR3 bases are TGTGCCAGCAGTACGGGGGGTACTTCTGAAGCTTTCTTT.

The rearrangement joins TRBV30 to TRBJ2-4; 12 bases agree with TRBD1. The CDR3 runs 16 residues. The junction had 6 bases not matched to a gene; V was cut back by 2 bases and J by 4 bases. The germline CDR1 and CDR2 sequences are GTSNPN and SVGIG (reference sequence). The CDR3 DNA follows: TGTGCCTGGAGTCTCCGGGACAGGGGGCCGAAAAACATTCAGTACTTC. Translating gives CAWSLRDRGPKNIQYF. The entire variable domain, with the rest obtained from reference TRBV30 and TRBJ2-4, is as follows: SQTIHQWPATLVQPVGSPLSLECTVEGTSNPNLYWYRQAAGRGLQLLFYSVGIGQISSEVPQNLSASRPQDRQFILSSKKLLLSDSGFYLCAWSLRDRGPKNIQYFGAGTRLSVL.

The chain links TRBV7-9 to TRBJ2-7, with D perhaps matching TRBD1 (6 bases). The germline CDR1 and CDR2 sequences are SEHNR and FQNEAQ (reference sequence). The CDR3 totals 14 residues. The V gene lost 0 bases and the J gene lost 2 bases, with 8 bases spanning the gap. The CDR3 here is CASSLAGAAYEQYF. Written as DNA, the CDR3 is TGTGCCAGCAGCTTAGCGGGGGCCGCCTACGAGCAGTACTTC.

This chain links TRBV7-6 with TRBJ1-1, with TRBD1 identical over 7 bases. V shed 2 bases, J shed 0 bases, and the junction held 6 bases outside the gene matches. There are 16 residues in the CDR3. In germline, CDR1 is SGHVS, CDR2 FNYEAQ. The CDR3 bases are TGTGCCAGCAGCTTATGGACAGGTGGGATGAACACTGAAGCTTTCTTT. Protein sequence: CASSLWTGGMNTEAFF. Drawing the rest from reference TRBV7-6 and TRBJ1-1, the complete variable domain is GAGVSQSPRYKVTKRGQDVALRCDPISGHVSLYWYRQALGQGPEFLTYFNYEAQQDKSGLPNDRFSAERPEGSISTLTIQRTEQRDSAMYRCASSLWTGGMNTEAFFGQGTRLTVV.